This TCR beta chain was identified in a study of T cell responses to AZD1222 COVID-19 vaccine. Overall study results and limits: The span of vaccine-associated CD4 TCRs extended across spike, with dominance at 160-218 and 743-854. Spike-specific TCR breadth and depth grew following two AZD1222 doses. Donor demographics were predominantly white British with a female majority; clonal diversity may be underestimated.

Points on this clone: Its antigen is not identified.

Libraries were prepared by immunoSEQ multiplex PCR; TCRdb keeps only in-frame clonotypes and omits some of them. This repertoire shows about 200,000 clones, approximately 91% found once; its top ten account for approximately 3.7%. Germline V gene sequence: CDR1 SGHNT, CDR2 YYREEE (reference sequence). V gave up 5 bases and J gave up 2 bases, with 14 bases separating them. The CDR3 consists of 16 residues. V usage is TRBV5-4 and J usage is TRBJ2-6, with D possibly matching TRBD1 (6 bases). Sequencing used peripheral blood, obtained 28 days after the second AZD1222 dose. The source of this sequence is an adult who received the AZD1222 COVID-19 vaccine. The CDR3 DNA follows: TGTGCCAGCAGGAGAACTACAGGGACTGGGGCCAACGTCCTGACTTTC. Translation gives CASRRTTGTGANVLTF.